The entry below describes one T cell receptor beta chain. Antigen: not known. Sequencing templates came from extracted RNA that was reverse transcribed into cDNA. The method was immunoSEQ multiplex PCR; TCRdb's version includes in-frame clones alone and lacks a portion of them. Found here are 150,000 to 200,000 clones, around 64% of them singletons; the top ten hold about 10%. This sample was included in a study of CD8+ T cells in alopecia areata. Study-level results: Lesional tissue from the scalp (especially in alopecia totalis/universalis) showed higher clonality than normal scalp. Scalp data also include sequences from resident alphabeta T cells of normal skin.

With 4 bases clipped from V and 4 bases from J, the junction kept 16 bases outside the gene matches. Germline loops: CDR1 SGHVS, CDR2 FQNEAQ. The CDR3 is 18 residues long. This sample comprised CD8+ T cells sorted from blood, obtained at week 0. This sequence was found in a human donor with alopecia areata. The chain employs TRBV7-8 and TRBJ1-2; 9 nucleotides agree with TRBD1. The CDR3 spells CASSSRPGTGNMAYGYTF. Here the CDR3 DNA reads TGTGCCAGCAGCTCACGTCCCGGGACAGGGAACATGGCCTATGGCTACACCTTC.